The TCR beta chain described here comes from a study of cytomegalovirus exposure and HLA in healthy donors. The V gene's germline CDR1 is MNHEY and CDR2 SMNVEV (reference sequence). Losses at the gene ends were 3 bases for V and 8 bases for J; bases not matched to a gene: 5. The CDR3 runs 14 residues. Clones were read by immunoSEQ multiplex PCR, and TCRdb kept only the in-frame ones, dropping some. The table records roughly 180,000 clones, roughly 86% of them present only once. Details on this clone: The target antigen is unknown.

Study conclusions and caveats: A few CMV-associated chains proved CMV antigen-specific in vitro.

The chain links TRBV27 to TRBJ1-4; 8 positions agree with TRBD1. This TCR was sampled from a man younger than 45 in good health and CMV-seropositive. Material for sequencing was PBMCs. The CDR3 sequence: CASSLGQGAEKLFF. The CDR3 coding sequence is TGTGCCAGCAGTTTGGGGCAGGGGGCCGAAAAACTGTTTTTT.